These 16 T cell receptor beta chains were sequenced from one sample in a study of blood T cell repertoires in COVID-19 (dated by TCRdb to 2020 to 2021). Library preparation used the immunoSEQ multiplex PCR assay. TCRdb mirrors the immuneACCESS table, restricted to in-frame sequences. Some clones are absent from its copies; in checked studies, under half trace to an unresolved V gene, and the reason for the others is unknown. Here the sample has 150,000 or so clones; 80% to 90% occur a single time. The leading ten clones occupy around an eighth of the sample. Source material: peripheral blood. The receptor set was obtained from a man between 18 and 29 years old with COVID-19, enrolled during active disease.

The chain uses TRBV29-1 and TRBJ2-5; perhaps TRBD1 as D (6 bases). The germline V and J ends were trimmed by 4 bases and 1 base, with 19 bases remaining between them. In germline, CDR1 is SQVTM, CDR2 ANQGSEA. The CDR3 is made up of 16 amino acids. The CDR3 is CSVVRTARGPQETQYF. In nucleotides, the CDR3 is TGCAGCGTTGTAAGGACGGCCAGGGGCCCCCAAGAGACCCAGTACTTC. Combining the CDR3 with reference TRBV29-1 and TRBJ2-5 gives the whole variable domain SAVISQKPSRDICQRGTSLTIQCQVDSQVTMMFWYRQQPGQSLTLIATANQGSEATYESGFVIDKFPISRPNLTFSTLTVSNMSPEDSSIYLCSVVRTARGPQETQYFGPGTRLLVL.

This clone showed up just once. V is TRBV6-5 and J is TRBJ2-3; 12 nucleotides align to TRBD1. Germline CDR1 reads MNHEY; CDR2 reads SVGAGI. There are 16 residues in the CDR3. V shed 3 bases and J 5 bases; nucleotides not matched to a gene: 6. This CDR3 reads CASSYRDRGRVDTQYF. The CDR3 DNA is TGTGCCAGCAGTTATCGGGACAGGGGGCGCGTAGATACGCAGTATTTT.

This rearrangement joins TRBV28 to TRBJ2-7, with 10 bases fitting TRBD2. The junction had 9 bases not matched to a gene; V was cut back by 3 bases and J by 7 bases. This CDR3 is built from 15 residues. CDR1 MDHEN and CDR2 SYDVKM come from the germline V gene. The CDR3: CASSFPGLARYEQYF. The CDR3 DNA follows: TGTGCCAGCAGTTTCCCGGGACTAGCGCGTTATGAGCAGTACTTC.

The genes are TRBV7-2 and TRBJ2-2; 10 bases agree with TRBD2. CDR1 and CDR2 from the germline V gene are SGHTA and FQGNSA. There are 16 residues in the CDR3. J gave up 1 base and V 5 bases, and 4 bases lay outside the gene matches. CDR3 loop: CASSLRTSGNTGELFF. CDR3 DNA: TGTGCCAGCAGCCTCCGGACTAGCGGGAACACCGGGGAGCTGTTTTTT.

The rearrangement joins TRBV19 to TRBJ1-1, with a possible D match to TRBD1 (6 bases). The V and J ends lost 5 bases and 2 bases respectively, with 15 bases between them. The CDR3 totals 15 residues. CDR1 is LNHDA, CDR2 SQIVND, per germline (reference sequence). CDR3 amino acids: CASSPRDTVNTEAFF. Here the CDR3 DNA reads TGTGCCAGTAGTCCCCGGGACACGGTTAACACTGAAGCTTTCTTT.

The CDR3, as DNA: TGTGCCAGTAAAGCGGGTCCCGGGGAGACCCAGTACTTC. This sequence encodes CASKAGPGETQYF. The chain recombines TRBV2 with TRBJ2-5, with D perhaps TRBD2 (6 bases). This CDR3 comprises 13 residues. Per the germline V gene, CDR1 is SNHLY and CDR2 is FYNNEI. V was shortened by 9 bases and J by 5 bases, with 16 bases between the two germline ends.

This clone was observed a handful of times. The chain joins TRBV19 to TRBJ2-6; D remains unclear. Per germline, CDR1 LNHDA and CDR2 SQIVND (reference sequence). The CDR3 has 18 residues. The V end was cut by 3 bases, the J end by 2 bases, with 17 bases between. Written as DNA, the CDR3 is TGTGCCAGTAGTATTCCAGGCAGGCTGGTCGCTGGGGCCAACGTCCTGACTTTC. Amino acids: CASSIPGRLVAGANVLTF. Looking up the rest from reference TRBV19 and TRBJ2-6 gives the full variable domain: DGGITQSPKYLFRKEGQNVTLSCEQNLNHDAMYWYRQDPGQGLRLIYYSQIVNDFQKGDIAEGYSVSREKKESFPLTVTSAQKNPTAFYLCASSIPGRLVAGANVLTFGAGSRLTVL.

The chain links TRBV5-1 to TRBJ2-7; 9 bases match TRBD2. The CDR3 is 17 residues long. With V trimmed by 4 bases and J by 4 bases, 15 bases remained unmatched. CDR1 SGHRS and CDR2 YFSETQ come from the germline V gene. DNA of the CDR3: TGCGCCAGCAGCAAACTAGCGGGCTCCCCTGGCCAATACGAGCAGTACTTC. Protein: CASSKLAGSPGQYEQYF. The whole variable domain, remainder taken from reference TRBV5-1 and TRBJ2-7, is KAGVTQTPRYLIKTRGQQVTLSCSPISGHRSVSWYQQTPGQGLQFLFEYFSETQRNKGNFPGRFSGRQFSNSRSEMNVSTLELGDSALYLCASSKLAGSPGQYEQYFGPGTRLTVT.

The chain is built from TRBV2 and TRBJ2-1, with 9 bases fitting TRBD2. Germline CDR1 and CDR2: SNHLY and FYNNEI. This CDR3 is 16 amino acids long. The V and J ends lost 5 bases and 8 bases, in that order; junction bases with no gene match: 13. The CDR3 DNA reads TGTGCCAGCAGTTTTGAGGTAGCGGGAGTGGTCGATGAGCAGTTCTTC. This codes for CASSFEVAGVVDEQFF.

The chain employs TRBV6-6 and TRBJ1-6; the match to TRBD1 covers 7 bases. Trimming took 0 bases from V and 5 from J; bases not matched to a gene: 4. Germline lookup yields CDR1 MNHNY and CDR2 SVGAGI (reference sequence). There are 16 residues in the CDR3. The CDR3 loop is CASSYSRTGDNSPLHF. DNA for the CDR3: TGTGCCAGCAGTTACTCGAGGACAGGTGATAATTCACCCCTCCACTTT.

CDR3 sequence: CASSVESSYEQYF. DNA of the CDR3: TGTGCCAGCAGCGTAGAGAGCTCCTACGAGCAGTACTTC. The gene calls are TRBV9 and TRBJ2-7; D is ambiguous. V dropped 0 bases and J dropped 0 bases, with 4 bases sitting between them. Germline CDR1 is SGDLS and CDR2 is YYNGEE. The CDR3 consists of 13 residues.

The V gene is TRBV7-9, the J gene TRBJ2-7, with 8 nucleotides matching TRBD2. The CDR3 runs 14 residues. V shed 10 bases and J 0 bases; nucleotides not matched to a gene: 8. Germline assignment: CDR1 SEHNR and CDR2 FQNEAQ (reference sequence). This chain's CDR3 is CATKERESSYEQYF. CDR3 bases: TGTGCCACTAAAGAGCGGGAGAGCTCCTACGAGCAGTACTTC.

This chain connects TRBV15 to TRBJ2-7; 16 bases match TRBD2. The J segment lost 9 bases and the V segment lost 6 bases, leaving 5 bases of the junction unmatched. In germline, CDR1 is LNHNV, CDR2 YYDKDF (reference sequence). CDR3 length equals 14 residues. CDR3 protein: CATRPGLAGGGQYF. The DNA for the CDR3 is TGTGCCACCAGACCGGGACTAGCGGGAGGGGGGCAGTACTTC.

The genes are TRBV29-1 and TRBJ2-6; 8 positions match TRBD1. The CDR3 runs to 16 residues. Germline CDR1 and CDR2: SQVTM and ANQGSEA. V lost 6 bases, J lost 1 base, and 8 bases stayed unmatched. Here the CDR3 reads CSVTDREPSGANVLTF. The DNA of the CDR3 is TGCAGCGTGACGGACAGGGAACCTTCTGGGGCCAACGTCCTGACTTTC.

The CDR3 sequence is CASSTSLNQPQHF. DNA for the CDR3: TGTGCCAGCAGTACCTCACTCAATCAGCCCCAGCATTTT. This chain uses TRBV27 with TRBJ1-5; D is undetermined. The V gene lost 5 bases and the J gene lost 3 bases, with 8 bases spanning the gap. Germline values: CDR1 MNHEY, CDR2 SMNVEV (reference sequence). CDR3 length: 13 amino acids.

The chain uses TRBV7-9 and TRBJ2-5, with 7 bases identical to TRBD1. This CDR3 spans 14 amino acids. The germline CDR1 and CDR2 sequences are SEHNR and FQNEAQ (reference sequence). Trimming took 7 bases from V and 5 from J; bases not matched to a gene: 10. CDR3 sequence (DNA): TGTGCCAGCACCCTGGGCAGGGGGTTTGAGACCCAGTACTTC. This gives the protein CASTLGRGFETQYF. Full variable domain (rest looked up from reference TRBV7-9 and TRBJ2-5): DTGVSQNPRHKITKRGQNVTFRCDPISEHNRLYWYRQTLGQGPEFLTYFQNEAQLEKSRLLSDRFSAERPKGSFSTLEIQRTEQGDSAMYLCASTLGRGFETQYFGPGTRLLVL.